The clone carrying this TCR beta chain has just one count. Its target is not known. The data belong to a study of cytomegalovirus exposure and HLA in healthy donors. Study summary: There were 300 to 400 genotyped donors. Of these, roughly 84% fell in the genetic ancestry cluster associated with self-reported Caucasian donors.

Study-level points and caveats: Most TCR sequences showed up rarely, but some public TCRs showed up in many donors.

The PCR was carried out with 60 Vbeta primers and 13 Jbeta primers. Using immunoSEQ multiplex PCR, the repertoire was profiled, and TCRdb retains in-frame clones only, with some absent. Among roughly 130,000 clones listed, around 74% were seen once. Germline V lookup: CDR1 SNHLY, CDR2 FYNNEI. The CDR3 runs to 13 residues. The V and J ends lost 4 bases and 2 bases respectively, with 9 bases between them. The genes are TRBV2 and TRBJ2-7; D call uncertain. The sample was PBMCs. The source is a man in his forties in good health and CMV-seropositive. The CDR3 reads CASSGGSTYEQYF. The CDR3 DNA reads TGTGCCAGCAGTGGCGGCAGTACCTACGAGCAGTACTTC.